Listed below are T cell receptor beta chains from one sample, sequenced in a study of PD-1 blockade in classical Hodgkin lymphoma. TCRdb keeps only in-frame clones here, not all; method: immunoSEQ multiplex PCR. The sample yields 50,000 or so clones, about 75% seen once. Specimen: peripheral blood mononuclear cells (PBMCs), collected before the fourth cycle of nivolumab. These receptors originate from a human donor with classical Hodgkin lymphoma. The CDR3 runs from the conserved cysteine through the conserved F or W. D genes are given only for firm matches. Clone size is stated in some rows and not others, as once, few, many or a class when expanded.

V gene: TRBV4-2; clone size: once; D gene: NA; CDR3 length: 15; J gene: TRBJ2-4; CDR3 DNA: TGTGCCAGCAGCCAAGAAGGGGCTTCCAAAAACATTCAGTACTTC; CDR3 protein: CASSQEGASKNIQYF
V gene: TRBV5-6; clone size: once; D gene: NA; CDR3 length: 13; J gene: TRBJ1-2; CDR3 DNA: TGTGCCAGCAGCTTGGAGTGGGTAGGTGGCTACACCTTC; CDR3 protein: CASSLEWVGGYTF
V gene: TRBV11-3; clone size: NA; D gene: NA; CDR3 length: 14; J gene: TRBJ1-1; CDR3 DNA: TGTGCCAGCAGCTCCTCAACAGGAGAGACTGAAGCTTTCTTT; CDR3 protein: CASSSSTGETEAFF
V gene: TRBV7-9; clone size: NA; D gene: NA; CDR3 length: 13; J gene: TRBJ1-5; CDR3 DNA: TGTGCCAGCAGCCTGGGGCCAAATCAGCCCCAGCATTTT; CDR3 protein: CASSLGPNQPQHF
V gene: TRBV19; clone size: NA; D gene: TRBD1; CDR3 length: 14; J gene: TRBJ1-5; CDR3 DNA: TGTGCCAGTATGGTCAGGGGGTTCGGTCAGCCCCAGCATTTT; CDR3 protein: CASMVRGFGQPQHF
V gene: TRBV6-6; clone size: NA; D gene: TRBD1; CDR3 length: 13; J gene: TRBJ2-7; CDR3 DNA: TGTGCCAGCAGTTCGGGACAGTACTACGAGCAGTACTTC; CDR3 protein: CASSSGQYYEQYF
V gene: TRBV19; clone size: NA; D gene: NA; CDR3 length: 16; J gene: TRBJ1-5; CDR3 DNA: TGTGCCAGTAGTATAGCAATAGGACAGTACAATCAGCCCCAGCATTTT; CDR3 protein: CASSIAIGQYNQPQHF
V gene: TRBV2; clone size: NA; D gene: NA; CDR3 length: 12; J gene: TRBJ1-5; CDR3 DNA: TGTGCCAGCAGTCGGGTAGGCCAGCCCCAGCATTTT; CDR3 protein: CASSRVGQPQHF
V gene: TRBV7-8; clone size: NA; D gene: NA; CDR3 length: 14; J gene: TRBJ1-5; CDR3 DNA: TGTGCCAGCAGTTCCGGGACCCAGAATCAGCCCCAGCATTTT; CDR3 protein: CASSSGTQNQPQHF
V gene: TRBV9; clone size: few; D gene: NA; CDR3 length: 14; J gene: TRBJ1-2; CDR3 DNA: TGTGCCAGCAGCGTAGCCCCGGAGGGCTATGGCTACACCTTC; CDR3 protein: CASSVAPEGYGYTF
V gene: TRBV28; clone size: NA; D gene: NA; CDR3 length: 11; J gene: TRBJ1-5; CDR3 DNA: TGTGCCAGCAGCTCAGGTCAGCCCCAGCATTTT; CDR3 protein: CASSSGQPQHF
V gene: TRBV6-5; clone size: NA; D gene: TRBD2; CDR3 length: 13; J gene: TRBJ2-5; CDR3 DNA: TGTGCCAGCAGTGGGGACTATCAAGAGACCCAGTACTTC; CDR3 protein: CASSGDYQETQYF
V gene: TRBV27; clone size: NA; D gene: NA; CDR3 length: 16; J gene: TRBJ2-6; CDR3 DNA: TGTGCCAGCAGTTCACTCTGGGGGGCTGGGGCCAACGTCCTGACTTTC; CDR3 protein: CASSSLWGAGANVLTF
V gene: TRBV25-1; clone size: NA; D gene: NA; CDR3 length: 15; J gene: TRBJ1-2; CDR3 DNA: TGTGCCAGCAGTGAATCCCGGACGGGGGTCGATGGCTACACCTTC; CDR3 protein: CASSESRTGVDGYTF
V gene: TRBV6-6; clone size: NA; D gene: TRBD1; CDR3 length: 15; J gene: TRBJ2-4; CDR3 DNA: TGTGCCAGCAGCAAGGGACAGTCAGCCAAAAACATTCAGTACTTC; CDR3 protein: CASSKGQSAKNIQYF
V gene: TRBV29-1; clone size: NA; D gene: NA; CDR3 length: 16; J gene: TRBJ2-1; CDR3 DNA: TGCAGCGTGACTGGACGGACAACCTTATCCTACAATGAGCAGTTCTTC; CDR3 protein: CSVTGRTTLSYNEQFF